One and the same sample provided the 17 T cell receptor beta chains below, sequenced in a study of blood T cell repertoires in COVID-19. Libraries were prepared by immunoSEQ multiplex PCR; TCRdb keeps only in-frame clonotypes and omits some of them. The sample lists a few hundred thousand clones; roughly nine tenths were seen once. Sequencing was carried out using PBMCs or T cells enriched from blood (not recorded which). Every receptor here comes from a woman aged 25 to 39 who had recovered from COVID-19.

The CDR3 bases are TGTGCCAGCAGCCGCAGGGGGTATGAAGCTTTCTTT. Amino acid sequence: CASSRRGYEAFF. This sequence joins TRBV5-6 and TRBJ1-1; 7 positions agree with TRBD1. The junction had 4 bases not matched to a gene; V was cut back by 4 bases and J by 7 bases. This CDR3 region has 12 residues. Looked up from germline, CDR1 is SGHDT and CDR2 is YYEEEE.

The gene calls are TRBV5-1 and TRBJ1-2; 9 bases are shared with TRBD1. V lost 3 bases and J lost 8; bases outside the gene matches: 11. Germline CDR1 is SGHRS and CDR2 is YFSETQ. There are 15 residues in the CDR3. The CDR3 spells CASSSEAQGAGGYTF. The CDR3 DNA follows: TGCGCCAGCAGCTCGGAGGCACAGGGGGCCGGGGGCTACACCTTC.

The sample holds a few counts of this clone. The J gene is TRBJ1-2, the V gene TRBV10-3, with D perhaps matching TRBD1 (5 bases). The CDR3 is 15 residues long. V dropped 6 bases and J dropped 0 bases, with 14 bases sitting between them. Germline V gene lookup returns CDR1 ENHRY and CDR2 SYGVKD. The CDR3 protein is CAISPTGVTNYGYTF. The CDR3 coding sequence is TGTGCCATCAGCCCTACGGGGGTAACTAACTATGGCTACACCTTC.

The rearrangement joins TRBV6-5 to TRBJ1-5; 7 bases are a match to TRBD1. The length of the CDR3 is 12 residues. The J segment lost 11 bases and the V segment lost 4 bases, leaving 5 bases of the junction unmatched. The V gene's germline CDR1 is MNHEY and CDR2 SVGAGI. The CDR3: CASSSRQGAQHF. CDR3 in DNA: TGTGCCAGCAGTTCCCGACAGGGAGCCCAGCATTTT.

This chain uses TRBV5-1 with TRBJ1-4; TRBD1 matches 8 bases. The J segment lost 0 bases and the V segment lost 3 bases, leaving 10 bases of the junction unmatched. Per germline, CDR1 SGHRS and CDR2 YFSETQ. There are 18 residues in the CDR3. The DNA of the CDR3 is TGCGCCAGCAGCTCGAGTCCCGGGACAGGTGCAACTAATGAAAAACTGTTTTTT. Translation gives CASSSSPGTGATNEKLFF.

The V and J genes are TRBV10-3 and TRBJ2-2, with 8 bases matching TRBD2. The CDR3 totals 16 residues. CDR1 ENHRY and CDR2 SYGVKD come from the germline V gene. V lost 4 bases to trimming and J lost 1 base; unmatched junction nucleotides: 5. In nucleotides, the CDR3 is TGTGCCATCAGTGCCGGTACTAGCGGGAACACCGGGGAGCTGTTTTTT. Its protein is CAISAGTSGNTGELFF.

V usage is TRBV9 and J usage is TRBJ2-7; 10 bases fit TRBD1. The germline V gene encodes CDR1 SGDLS and CDR2 YYNGEE. The CDR3 loop spans 15 amino acids. The V and J ends lost 2 bases and 3 bases, in that order; junction bases with no gene match: 5. The DNA for the CDR3 is TGTGCCAGCAGCGTTGGGACAGGGGATTTCTACGAGCAGTACTTC. As protein: CASSVGTGDFYEQYF.

V and J are TRBV12-3 or TRBV12-4 and TRBJ1-1; D is perhaps TRBD1 (6 bases). CDR3 length equals 13 residues. Trimming cost V 1 base and J 7 bases, with 10 bases left between them. CDR3 nucleotides: TGTGCCAGCAGTTTAGGGGGACATATTGAAGCTTTCTTT. It specifies CASSLGGHIEAFF.

This sequence joins TRBV2 and TRBJ1-2; TRBD1 matches 11 bases. Per the germline V gene, CDR1 is SNHLY and CDR2 is FYNNEI. This CDR3 comprises 15 residues. The ends lost 1 base at V and 4 bases at J; junction bases unmatched: 2. CDR3 protein: CASSEDGTGGYGYTF. CDR3 nucleotide sequence: TGTGCCAGCAGTGAAGACGGGACAGGGGGCTATGGCTACACCTTC.

The chain couples TRBV2 to TRBJ2-3; TRBD2 matches 15 bases. V lost 2 bases, J lost 11 bases, and 2 bases stayed unmatched. CDR1 is SNHLY, CDR2 FYNNEI, per germline. CDR3 length equals 14 residues. The CDR3 bases are TGTGCCAGCAGTGAAAGGACTAGCGGGGGGGTGCAGTATTTT. Amino acid sequence: CASSERTSGGVQYF.

In this sample, this clone turned up once. In nucleotides, the CDR3 is TGTGCCAGCAGCCTCCGACAGGGGGCCTTGAACACTGAAGCTTTCTTT. Protein: CASSLRQGALNTEAFF. The chain joins TRBV9 to TRBJ1-1; 10 nucleotides line up with TRBD1. V lost 4 bases, J lost 0 bases, and 6 bases stayed unmatched. The length of the CDR3 is 16 residues. The germline CDR1 and CDR2 sequences are SGDLS and YYNGEE.

With respect to this clone: The CDR3 carries no conserved terminal phenylalanine or tryptophan, so it likely arises from a read error. The gene calls are TRBV19 and TRBJ1-2, with D possibly matching TRBD1 (6 bases). CDR1 is LNHDA, CDR2 SQIVND, per germline (reference sequence). Trimming removed 1 base at V and 5 bases at J, with 17 bases between. The CDR3 has 16 amino acids. CDR3 nucleotides: TGTGCCAGTAGTATAGGTTACGCGGACAGACCTTATGGCTACACCCTC. Translated, it gives CASSIGYADRPYGYTL.

The chain carries TRBV6-5 and TRBJ1-2, with D perhaps matching TRBD1 (6 bases). The CDR3 runs to 14 residues. V lost 8 bases and J 5 bases, leaving 18 bases between the germline ends. Germline-derived CDR1 and CDR2 are MNHEY and SVGAGI. This chain's CDR3 is CASLLGAGDYGYTF. CDR3 in DNA: TGTGCCAGCCTTTTGGGGGCGGGAGATTATGGCTACACCTTC.

As for this clone: One end of the junction is discordant with germline, which a read error may explain. V gene TRBV14 combines with J gene TRBJ2-5, with 10 bases aligning to TRBD1. This CDR3 region has 16 residues. The germline CDR1 and CDR2 sequences are SGHDN and FVKESK. The CDR3 reads CASSQDAGTGALWANF. The CDR3, as DNA: TGTGCCAGCAGCCAAGACGCCGGGACAGGGGCCCTATGGGCGAACTTC. The full variable domain, rest sourced from reference TRBV14 and TRBJ2-5, is EAGVTQFPSHSVIEKGQTVTLRCDPISGHDNLYWYRRVMGKEIKFLLHFVKESKQDESGMPNNRFLAERTGGTYSTLKVQPAELEDSGVYFCASSQDAGTGALWANFGPGTRLLVL.

This chain links TRBV5-1 with TRBJ2-1; 7 bases are a match to TRBD2. Trimming at V came to 0 bases and at J to 5 bases, leaving 5 bases not matched to a gene. Per germline, CDR1 SGHRS and CDR2 YFSETQ. There are 15 residues in the CDR3. The CDR3 DNA is TGCGCCAGCAGCTTGGGGGGGACTAACCACAATGAGCAGTTCTTC. Protein: CASSLGGTNHNEQFF. Combining the CDR3 with reference TRBV5-1 and TRBJ2-1 gives the whole variable domain KAGVTQTPRYLIKTRGQQVTLSCSPISGHRSVSWYQQTPGQGLQFLFEYFSETQRNKGNFPGRFSGRQFSNSRSEMNVSTLELGDSALYLCASSLGGTNHNEQFFGPGTRLTVL.

This chain uses TRBV12-3 or TRBV12-4 with TRBJ1-2; maybe TRBD1 (5 bases). The V gene lost 3 bases and the J gene lost 4 bases, with 9 bases spanning the gap. The length of the CDR3 is 13 residues. CDR3 protein: CASSFRGLYGYTF. The CDR3 DNA reads TGTGCCAGCAGTTTTAGGGGCCTCTATGGCTACACCTTC.

This chain links TRBV19 with TRBJ1-3; TRBD1 agrees at 11 bases. The CDR3 consists of 14 residues. The J segment lost 6 bases and the V segment lost 6 bases, leaving 4 bases of the junction unmatched. Germline values: CDR1 LNHDA, CDR2 SQIVND (reference sequence). In DNA form, the CDR3 reads TGTGCCAGTAGGCCGGGACAGGGGGAAAACACCATATATTTT. Protein product: CASRPGQGENTIYF.